These T cell receptor beta chains were read from a single sample in a study of Tregs in tolerant kidney transplant recipients. TCRdb's copy holds only in-frame clones and misses some; the assay was immunoSEQ multiplex PCR. Of roughly 50,000 clones in the sample, about 92% were seen once. Sequenced here: CD8+ T cells from blood (PBMCs), sampled 12 months after the transplant. The receptor set was obtained from a human patient who received a combined kidney and bone marrow transplant. Among the T cells, some may be from the graft donor. CDR3s include the opening cysteine and the closing phenylalanine or tryptophan. The D gene is left open where the match is weak.

TRBV9	TRBD2	TRBJ2-2	CASSVEGLAGVGAGELFF	TGTGCCAGCAGCGTAGAGGGACTAGCGGGGGTAGGGGCCGGGGAGCTGTTTTTT
TRBV27	NA	TRBJ1-1	CASSLTGSQAFF	TGTGCCAGCAGTTTGACCGGGTCGCAAGCTTTCTTT
TRBV7-6	NA	TRBJ1-1	CASSLAGGARTEAFF	TGTGCCAGCAGCTTAGCAGGGGGGGCAAGGACTGAAGCTTTCTTT
TRBV25-1	NA	TRBJ1-1	CASSEQGSGNTEAFF	TGTGCCAGCAGTGAACAGGGATCCGGGAACACTGAAGCTTTCTTT
TRBV28	NA	TRBJ2-7	CASSLLDGGTYEQYF	TGTGCCAGCAGTCTTTTGGACGGAGGTACCTACGAGCAGTACTTC
TRBV7-6	NA	TRBJ2-7	CASSSPQGGAYEQYF	TGTGCCTCGAGTTCCCCCCAGGGTGGCGCCTACGAGCAGTACTTC
TRBV2	TRBD2	TRBJ2-1	CASSVGLAGYNEQFF	TGTGCCAGCAGCGTTGGACTAGCGGGCTACAATGAGCAGTTCTTC
TRBV5-6	NA	TRBJ2-7	CVSSFLVSPEGSSYEQYF	TGTGTCAGCAGCTTTCTAGTGTCCCCGGAGGGGAGCTCCTACGAGCAGTACTTC
TRBV7-9	TRBD1	TRBJ1-1	CASSSGQGMNTEAFF	TGTGCCAGCAGCTCGGGACAGGGGATGAACACTGAAGCTTTCTTT
TRBV9	NA	TRBJ2-5	CASSVATGGQETQYF	TGTGCCAGCAGCGTAGCCACAGGAGGGCAAGAGACCCAGTACTTC
TRBV6-5	TRBD2	TRBJ2-2	CASSYYRGEGELFF	TGTGCCAGCAGTTACTACCGGGGGGAAGGGGAGCTGTTTTTT
TRBV7-3	TRBD1	TRBJ2-3	CASSPTGGPDTQYF	TGTGCCAGCAGCCCGACAGGGGGCCCAGATACGCAGTATTTT